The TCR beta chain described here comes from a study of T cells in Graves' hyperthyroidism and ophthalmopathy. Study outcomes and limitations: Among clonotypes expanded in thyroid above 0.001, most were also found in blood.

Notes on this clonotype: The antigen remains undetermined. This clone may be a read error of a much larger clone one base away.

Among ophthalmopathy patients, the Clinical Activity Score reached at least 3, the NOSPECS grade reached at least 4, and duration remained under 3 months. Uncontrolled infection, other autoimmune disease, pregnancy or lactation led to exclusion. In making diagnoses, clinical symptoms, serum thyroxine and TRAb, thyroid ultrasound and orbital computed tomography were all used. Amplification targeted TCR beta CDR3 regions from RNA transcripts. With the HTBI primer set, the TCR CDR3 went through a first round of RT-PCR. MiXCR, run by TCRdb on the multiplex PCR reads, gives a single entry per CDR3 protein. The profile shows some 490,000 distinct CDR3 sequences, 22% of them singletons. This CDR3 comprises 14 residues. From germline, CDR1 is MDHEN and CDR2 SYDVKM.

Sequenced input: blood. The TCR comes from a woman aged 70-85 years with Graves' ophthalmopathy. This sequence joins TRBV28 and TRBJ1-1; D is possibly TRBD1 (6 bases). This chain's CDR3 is CASRVGGQNTEASF. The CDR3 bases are TGTGCCAGCCGGGTCGGGGGACAAAACACTGAAGCTTCCTTT.